One and the same sample provided the 19 T cell receptor beta chains below, sequenced in a study of spatial heterogeneity in lung cancer. No antigen has been assigned to these receptors. The time point: sample taken at primary tumor resection. Overall study findings and caveats: Tumor mutation counts were tracked by expanded intratumoral alpha and beta TCR counts.

Each CDR3 protein is one row after TCRdb ran MiXCR on the 5' RACE reads. This sample has 10,000 to 12,000 distinct CDR3 sequences, with over 9.5% found just once. Here the sequenced sample was lung tumor tissue, taken at surgery. These TCRs come from a female donor with early-stage non-small cell lung cancer.

The table lists this clonotype with a few counts. This chain connects TRBV25-1 to TRBJ1-2, with TRBD1 identical over 8 bases. The CDR3 length is 17 residues. V gave up 1 base and J gave up 0 bases; unmatched junction bases: 7. CDR1 and CDR2 from the germline V gene are MGHDK and SYGVNS. The CDR3 is CASSELSGQGSNYGYTF. CDR3 bases: TGTGCCAGCAGTGAATTAAGCGGACAGGGATCTAACTATGGCTACACCTTC.

Details on this clonotype: Just one base apart from a much larger clone, this may be a read error. V and J are TRBV5-1 and TRBJ1-1; D is unclear. The CDR3 extends over 14 amino acids. Germline lookup yields CDR1 SGHRS and CDR2 YFSETQ. The CDR3 loop is CVSSFMHSGTEAFF. The CDR3 DNA sequence: TGCGTCAGCAGCTTTATGCACAGCGGTACTGAAGCTTTCTTT.

Ten or more counts support this clonotype. The chain is built from TRBV5-6 and TRBJ1-5; D is unresolved. Trimming cost V 2 bases and J 1 base, with 4 bases left between them. Germline-derived CDR1 and CDR2 are SGHDT and YYEEEE. The length of the CDR3 is 13 residues. Here the CDR3 DNA reads TGTGCCAGCAGCTTTCAGAGCAATCAGCCCCAGCATTTT. Its translation is CASSFQSNQPQHF.

This clonotype is medium-sized in the sample. The chain is built from TRBV27 and TRBJ2-3; perhaps TRBD1 as D (6 bases). This CDR3 has 13 residues. Germline V gives CDR1 MNHEY, CDR2 SMNVEV (reference sequence). V was pared by 6 bases and J by 3 bases, with 10 bases between. The CDR3 coding sequence is TGTGCCAGCAGCCGCCAGGGGACAGATACGCAGTATTTT. It codes for CASSRQGTDTQYF.

Ten or more counts support this clonotype. This chain connects TRBV4-1 to TRBJ2-1; 8 nucleotides agree with TRBD2. Trimming cost V 2 bases and J 8 bases; bases outside gene matches: 8. The germline CDR1 and CDR2 sequences are MGHRA and YSYEKL. This CDR3 has 15 residues. The CDR3 is CASSQPGTSYHEQFF. The CDR3 DNA follows: TGCGCCAGCAGCCAACCCGGGACTAGTTATCATGAGCAGTTCTTC.

This chain connects TRBV7-2 to TRBJ1-2; no reliable D call. The CDR3 totals 12 residues. Germline lookup yields CDR1 SGHTA and CDR2 FQGNSA. V lost 10 bases, J lost 8 bases, and 17 bases lay in between. CDR3: CATITTLAGYTF. The CDR3, as DNA: TGTGCCACCATAACTACCTTGGCGGGCTACACCTTC.

As to this clonotype: Since a much larger clone is just one base distant, this may be a read error. The V gene is TRBV7-9, the J gene TRBJ2-5; D is ambiguous. CDR1 SEHNR and CDR2 FQNEAQ come from the germline V gene (reference sequence). CDR3 size: 12 residues. The CDR3 spells CASGLATETQYF. The CDR3 DNA follows: TGTGCCAGCGGCTTAGCCACGGAGACCCAGTACTTC.

This clonotype was counted many times. The V call is TRBV14, the J call TRBJ2-1, with 7 bases fitting TRBD2. The germline gives CDR1 SGHDN, CDR2 FVKESK. After removal of 3 bases from V and 7 bases from J, the junction contained 6 bases not matched to a gene. The CDR3 totals 14 residues. The CDR3 DNA is TGTGCCAGCAGCCAGGGACTACGTCCAAATGAGCAGTTCTTC. Its protein product is CASSQGLRPNEQFF.

Many counts were recorded for this clonotype. This sequence joins TRBV4-2 and TRBJ2-1; tentatively, D is TRBD2 (7 bases). Trimming shortened V by 3 bases and J by 7 bases, and 16 bases separated the two germline ends. Germline-derived CDR1 and CDR2 are LGHNA and YNFKEQ. The CDR3 consists of 15 residues. CDR3 loop: CASSHAGALFNEQFF. In DNA form, the CDR3 reads TGTGCCAGCAGCCATGCGGGGGCCCTATTTAATGAGCAGTTCTTC.

This clonotype was observed a handful of times. The rearrangement links TRBV20-1 to TRBJ2-1; D remains unclear. V lost 4 bases and J lost 4, with 14 bases in between. CDR1 and CDR2 (germline): DFQATT, SNEGSKA (reference sequence). This CDR3 has 14 amino acids. CDR3 DNA: TGCAGTGCTATCATACCTGTTCCGTACAATGAGCAGTTCTTC. Protein: CSAIIPVPYNEQFF.

Worth noting for this clonotype: It may be a read error: a sequence one base away is much more abundant. The CDR3 region is CASSLERDYDYTF. In DNA, the CDR3 is TGCGCCAGCAGCTTGGAGAGGGACTATGACTACACCTTC. This chain connects TRBV5-1 to TRBJ1-2, with D tentatively TRBD1 (5 bases). The CDR3 contains 13 residues. Germline CDR1 SGHRS, CDR2 YFSETQ.

J is TRBJ1-2 and V is TRBV7-2; TRBD1 matches at 7 bases. Unmatched junction bases numbered 4, after V lost 5 bases and J lost 4 bases. The germline gives CDR1 SGHTA, CDR2 FQGNSA. The length of the CDR3 is 13 residues. The DNA of the CDR3 is TGTGCCAGCAGCGGGGGACAGCTCTATGGCTACACCTTC. It is translated as CASSGGQLYGYTF.

CDR3 amino acids: CASSVDAGSYEQYF. In DNA, the CDR3 is TGTGCCAGCAGCGTAGACGCCGGATCCTACGAGCAGTACTTC. This chain joins TRBV9 and TRBJ2-7; D call uncertain. Deletions cut 0 bases from V and 1 base from J, with 8 bases between. The germline V gene has CDR1 SGDLS and CDR2 YYNGEE. This CDR3 comprises 14 residues.

A remark on this clonotype: Possible read error: a much larger clone is one base away. The chain links TRBV30 to TRBJ1-3, with D unresolved. This CDR3 is 12 amino acids long. The V gene's germline CDR1 is GTSNPN and CDR2 SVGIG (reference sequence). The CDR3 loop is CARSVQGNTIYF. The CDR3 DNA is TGTGCCCGGAGTGTTCAGGGAAACACCATATATTTT. The full variable domain, its missing parts supplied by reference TRBV30 and TRBJ1-3, is SQTIHQWPATLVQPVGSPLSLECTVEGTSNPNLYWYRQAAGRGLQLLFYSVGIGQISSEVPQNLSASRPQDRQFILSSKKLLLSDSGFYLCARSVQGNTIYFGEGSWLTVV.

Only a few counts were recorded for this clonotype. The chain recombines TRBV5-1 with TRBJ2-7; weak D call: TRBD2 (5 bases). Germline lookup yields CDR1 SGHRS and CDR2 YFSETQ. Between the trimmed V and J ends, which lost 4 bases and 5 bases, there was a span of 13 bases. The CDR3 consists of 13 residues. The CDR3 here is CASSLTSQNEQYF. The CDR3 region has the DNA TGCGCCAGCAGCCTTACTAGTCAGAACGAGCAGTACTTC.

Details on this clonotype: It may be a read error: a sequence one base away is much more abundant. CDR3 in DNA: TGTGTCAGCAGCCAGGGAGGTACCGGGGAGCTGTTTTTT. Translation gives CVSSQGGTGELFF. The chain is built from TRBV7-9 and TRBJ2-2, with TRBD2 as a possible D gene (6 bases). Germline V gene lookup returns CDR1 SEHNR and CDR2 FQNEAQ (reference sequence). CDR3 length: 13 amino acids.

The rearrangement uses TRBV20-1 and TRBJ2-3; no clear D gene. The germline V gene encodes CDR1 DFQATT and CDR2 SNEGSKA (reference sequence). The CDR3 extends over 13 amino acids. The CDR3 bases are TGCAGCCCAAACGATCCTAACACAGATACGCAGTATTTT. Protein sequence: CSPNDPNTDTQYF.

This clonotype was recorded a few times. The CDR3 reads CASRTVNTGELFF. In DNA, the CDR3 is TGTGCCAGCAGGACAGTTAACACCGGGGAGCTGTTTTTT. The rearrangement joins TRBV2 to TRBJ2-2; maybe TRBD1 (5 bases). V was cut by 6 bases and J by 2 bases, with 7 bases left in between. Germline V gene lookup returns CDR1 SNHLY and CDR2 FYNNEI. This CDR3 has 13 residues.

This clonotype was seen more than once but under ten times. The chain carries TRBV29-1 and TRBJ2-7, with D possibly TRBD1 on 5 matching bases. CDR3 length: 13 residues. V was clipped by 1 base and J by 5 bases, with 12 bases between them. Germline V lookup: CDR1 SQVTM, CDR2 ANQGSEA. The CDR3 spells CSVEVSGYNEQYF. CDR3 coding DNA: TGCAGCGTTGAAGTGTCAGGGTACAACGAGCAGTACTTC.